The sequence of this TCR beta chain was determined in a study of shared clonotypes between healthy human individuals (dated by TCRdb to the early 2020s). Study-level background: A few men and two women, aged 18 to 49 years, made up the cohort. For each donor, CD4 naive and CD4 memory were each given three plates, CD8 naive was given two plates, and CD8 memory was given one plate. To estimate repertoire size and how much clonotype sharing occurs between individuals, the study deeply sequenced the blood TCR repertoires of roughly 5 healthy adults. Different laboratories and diverse techniques were used to prepare libraries and sequence TCR repertoires, to increase sequencing depth and limit assay-specific biases. Each donor's leukapheresis produced roughly between about 0.85 and 10 billion PBMCs.

CD8 naive samples were CD45RO-negative cells positively selected for CCR7, giving a CD45RA+CCR7+ population that excluded TemRA cells. Healthy HIV-negative adults with no recently reported acute infections or vaccinations were included as donors. Every donor was a Caucasian adult living in Nashville, Tennessee, USA. Blood was collected by leukapheresis, and PBMCs were isolated by Ficoll-Histopaque density gradient centrifugation and then cryopreserved in liquid nitrogen vapor phase. Analytical flow cytometry was used to check the purity and quantity of every magnetically sorted T cell population. Genomic DNA was isolated from each sorted fraction and quantified by UV absorbance on a Nanodrop 2000c. Remarks on this clone: Its target antigen remains unknown. No base qualities exist here, and no much larger clone lies one base off it.

Using the deep immunoSEQ assay, TCR CDR3 regions were amplified from genomic DNA by multiplex PCR. Genomic DNA extracted from each cell subset was distributed evenly over all wells of several immunoSEQ 96-well plates, and each plate served as one replicate. For sorted subsets, each replicate PCR was loaded with approximately 190 ng genomic DNA, equivalent to 30,000 or so T cell genomes. Purified libraries were quantified with a Qubit 3.0 fluorometer, sized on a Bioanalyzer 2100, and re-quantified with the KAPA Library Quantification kit. Every immunoSEQ 96-well plate was sequenced on a dedicated single-read 150-cycle Illumina NextSeq 550 flow cell. On the study's bioinformatics: Because the immunoSEQ output included only junctional sequences and no quality scores, the filtering could not be the same as the filtering used for full-length reads. To assign V/J genes and CDR3, sequences were annotated against IMGT germline references using PyIR, a Python wrapper for IgBLAST v1.9. Reads with weak V/J assignments (E-value above 1e-6), missing CDR3, stop codons, out-of-frame junctions, or ambiguous translated residues were removed. A V3J clonotype was defined by an identical inferred V gene, J gene, and CDR3 amino acid sequence. The percentage overlap between two repertoires was calculated by dividing the number of shared unique clonotypes by the size of the smaller repertoire. Richness of each repertoire was evaluated using RTK rarefaction, the Chao1 estimator, and Recon v2.1 estimates of unobserved clonotypes. Generation probabilities were computed with OLGA for all TCRbeta clonotypes obtained by the gDNA method from a handful of donors. Drawn from immuneACCESS, this table holds only the in-frame rearrangements with V and J called that TCRdb kept. Clones are partly lost; checked studies trace under half to an unresolved V gene and leave the rest unexplained. V, J and clone size derive from that table, while D and trimming were established from the DNA sequence. Here the sample has around 2,000,000 clones; roughly 91% occur a single time. The top ten hold 1.7% of the sample.

The CDR3 goes from the cysteine to the phenylalanine over 14 residues. The read is trimmed to its CDR3 DNA, 42 bases read in frame from base 1. Per the germline V gene, SQVTM is the CDR1 and ANQGSEA is the CDR2. Trimming takes 0 bases off V and 7 bases off J; junction bases not matched to a gene: 7. The paper as a whole reports these results and caveats: When several donors were compared, the shared fraction of clonotypes was 5% to 6.5% for naive CD4, more than 3% for naive CD8, about 2.5% for memory CD4, and 0.35% to 0.4% for memory CD8. The genetic and exposure-history diversity represented was limited by the small number of donors. Sampling was restricted to blood, and TCR repertoires in tissue are likely to differ from TCR repertoires in blood. Larger estimated clonotype richness was generally found for naive subsets than for memory subsets. Pairwise subsampling led to the expectation that sequencing depth would affect the degree of clonotype sharing among donors. Compared with non-shared clonotypes, the clonotypes found in all four sorted-subset donors had higher generation probabilities. Incomplete sequencing was indicated by rarefaction of sorted-subset datasets, despite the large sequencing depth.

Sequenced material: naive CD8+ T cells from PBMCs. The cell subset or site label for this specimen denotes: CD45RA+CCR7+. The chain is assembled from TRBV29-1 and TRBJ2-7; 9 middle bases align to TRBD2. The clonotype originates from a man younger than 30 in good health. Some clones in this sample may be carry-over from other donors' samples. The CDR3 is CSVEEVAGALEQYF. The nucleotide sequence is TGCAGCGTTGAAGAAGTAGCGGGAGCCTTAGAGCAGTACTTC.